Presented here are 13 T cell receptor beta chains from one specimen sequenced in a study of cytomegalovirus exposure and HLA in healthy donors. The PCR ran on 60 Vbeta and 13 Jbeta primers. The protocol was immunoSEQ multiplex PCR, while the TCRdb copy is restricted to in-frame clones and leaves out a portion. The sample records roughly 200,000 clones, approximately 80% being singletons. The specimen sequenced was PBMCs. These receptors came from a man aged 35 to 55 in good health and CMV-seropositive.

The V gene is TRBV18, the J gene TRBJ1-5; TRBD1 is a possible D gene (5 bases). The CDR3 is 16 amino acids. Germline CDR1 and CDR2: KGHSH and LQKENI. With 2 bases removed from V and 0 bases from J, the gap between germline ends came to 11 bases. In nucleotides, the CDR3 is TGTGCCAGCTCACCATGGGGAGGGGATAGCAATCAGCCCCAGCATTTT. As protein: CASSPWGGDSNQPQHF.

The chain combines TRBV4-3 with TRBJ1-5, with 7 bases aligning to TRBD1. Trimming removed 3 bases from V and 2 bases from J; junction bases left unmatched: 1. Germline values: CDR1 LGHNA, CDR2 YSLEER. The length of the CDR3 is 14 residues. This CDR3 reads CASSHDRGNQPQHF. CDR3 in DNA: TGCGCCAGCAGCCACGACAGGGGCAATCAGCCCCAGCATTTT.

The chain uses TRBV6-1 and TRBJ2-2; tentatively, D is TRBD2 (5 bases). Trimming left V 8 bases short and J 6 bases short, with 13 bases between. Germline assignment: CDR1 MNHNS and CDR2 SASEGT. This CDR3 has 13 amino acids. The CDR3, as DNA: TGTGCCAGCGCCACGGGGTTCGCCGGGGAGCTGTTTTTT. The encoded protein is CASATGFAGELFF.

The chain links TRBV27 to TRBJ2-7; TRBD1 agrees at 11 bases. This CDR3 has 14 amino acids. J was trimmed by 7 bases and V by 2 bases; bases with no gene match: 4. The germline gives CDR1 MNHEY, CDR2 SMNVEV (reference sequence). In nucleotides, the CDR3 is TGTGCCAGCAGTTTAGGACAGGGGGCTGGGGAGCAGTACTTC. It translates to CASSLGQGAGEQYF.

Only one count was recorded for this clone. The V call is TRBV6-6, the J call TRBJ2-7; D not certain. The V gene's germline CDR1 is MNHNY and CDR2 SVGAGI (reference sequence). Trimming cost V 8 bases and J 0 bases, with 14 bases left between them. The CDR3 has 14 residues. CDR3 coding DNA: TGTGCCAGCGGTTCGCAGGCAAGCTCCTACGAGCAGTACTTC. Protein sequence: CASGSQASSYEQYF.

This clone was seen a single time. The J gene is TRBJ2-5, the V gene TRBV2; 11 positions agree with TRBD1. Germline loops: CDR1 SNHLY, CDR2 FYNNEI. The CDR3 contains 15 residues. Trimming removed 6 bases from V and 5 bases from J; junction bases left unmatched: 8. The CDR3: CASSGQGAAQETQYF. The CDR3 coding sequence is TGTGCCAGCAGCGGACAGGGGGCCGCTCAGGAGACCCAGTACTTC.

CDR3 in amino acids: CASSPSLLTGDEQYF. In nucleotides, the CDR3 is TGTGCCAGCTCACCTTCCTTGTTGACGGGGGACGAGCAGTACTTC. The chain joins TRBV18 to TRBJ2-7; maybe TRBD2 (6 bases). CDR3 size: 15 residues. From germline, CDR1 is KGHSH and CDR2 LQKENI. V dropped 3 bases and J dropped 5 bases, with 17 bases sitting between them.

This chain uses TRBV30 with TRBJ1-2; weak D call: TRBD1 (6 bases). Germline CDR1 and CDR2: GTSNPN and SVGIG (reference sequence). The CDR3 length is 15 residues. The ends were cut back, 3 bases at V and 4 bases at J, with 18 bases in the middle. The CDR3: CAWRQNLQGAYGYTF. CDR3 DNA: TGTGCCTGGAGACAAAACCTACAGGGAGCCTATGGCTACACCTTC.

This sequence joins TRBV4-2 and TRBJ2-2; 9 bases fit TRBD2. Trimming took 4 bases from V and 8 from J; bases not matched to a gene: 11. Looked up from germline, CDR1 is LGHNA and CDR2 is YNFKEQ. CDR3 length equals 16 residues. This CDR3 is CASSPGGLAWSGELFF. DNA for the CDR3: TGTGCCAGCAGCCCAGGGGGACTAGCCTGGTCTGGGGAGCTGTTTTTT.

This chain links TRBV5-1 with TRBJ1-5; 7 bases align to TRBD1. The CDR3 is 15 amino acids. The germline V gene encodes CDR1 SGHRS and CDR2 YFSETQ. V lost 2 bases to trimming and J lost 2 bases; unmatched junction nucleotides: 4. Written as DNA, the CDR3 is TGCGCCAGCAGCTTAGATGACAGGGGCAATCAGCCCCAGCATTTT. Protein: CASSLDDRGNQPQHF.

V and J are TRBV6-5 and TRBJ2-4, with a weak D call TRBD2 (5 bases). This CDR3 contains 14 residues. Germline V CDR1 and CDR2: MNHEY, SVGAGI. Trimming pared 8 bases from V and 1 base from J, leaving 12 bases between. CDR3 amino acids: CASGERGAKNIQYF. CDR3 sequence (DNA): TGTGCCAGCGGGGAGAGAGGGGCCAAAAACATTCAGTACTTC.

This clone was recorded only once. The chain is built from TRBV7-9 and TRBJ2-1, with D possibly matching TRBD2 (7 bases). CDR1 and CDR2 (germline): SEHNR, FQNEAQ (reference sequence). The CDR3 loop spans 15 amino acids. Trimming removed 2 bases from V and 8 bases from J, with 16 bases in between. CDR3 bases: TGTGCCAGCAGCTTATCCGGGGGGCCTAACGATGAGCAGTTCTTC. Amino acids: CASSLSGGPNDEQFF. Full variable domain (rest looked up from reference TRBV7-9 and TRBJ2-1): DTGVSQNPRHKITKRGQNVTFRCDPISEHNRLYWYRQTLGQGPEFLTYFQNEAQLEKSRLLSDRFSAERPKGSFSTLEIQRTEQGDSAMYLCASSLSGGPNDEQFFGPGTRLTVL.

V usage is TRBV27 and J usage is TRBJ2-1; TRBD2 matches at 9 bases. Germline loops: CDR1 MNHEY, CDR2 SMNVEV (reference sequence). The CDR3 has 17 residues. The ends lost 5 bases at V and 8 bases at J; junction bases unmatched: 16. The CDR3 DNA is TGTGCCAGCAGTCCAAAGCCCTGGATAGCGGGAGCCTATGAGCAGTTCTTC. Encoded protein: CASSPKPWIAGAYEQFF.